The rows below give T cell receptor beta chains drawn from one sample of a study of T cells in Graves' hyperthyroidism and ophthalmopathy. TCRdb reprocessed the multiplex PCR reads with MiXCR, giving one entry per CDR3 protein. The sample comprises 50,000 to 55,000 distinct CDR3 sequences, roughly half of which are singletons, and about 9.8% rests with the top ten. The material sequenced was blood. The receptors come from a woman between 50 and 59 years old with Graves' ophthalmopathy. The CDR3 runs from the conserved cysteine through the conserved F or W. The order of the fields is CDR3 protein, CDR3 DNA, J gene, V gene, clone size, D gene. A D gene is named only where the DNA matches it firmly. Not all rows give a size; the values are once, few, many and, for expanded clones, a class.

CAISEVSRKTRYF	TGTGCCATCAGTGAAGTGAGCAGAAAGACCCGGTACTTT	TRBJ1-3	TRBV10-3	NA	NA
CASSATGGYEQYF	TGTGCCAGCAGCGCTACAGGGGGCTACGAGCAGTACTTC	TRBJ2-7	TRBV9	NA	TRBD1
CSAREPQYF	TGCAGTGCTAGAGAGCCCCAGTACTTC	TRBJ2-5	TRBV20-1	NA	NA
CAISEEPRGAKNIQYF	TGTGCCATCAGTGAGGAGCCACGGGGAGCCAAAAACATTCAGTACTTC	TRBJ2-4	TRBV10-3	many	NA
CASSMRTVNTEAFF	TGCGCCAGCAGCATGAGGACAGTGAACACTGAAGCTTTCTTT	TRBJ1-1	TRBV5-1	once	NA
CASSQGGGAEFF	TGTGCCAGCAGTCAGGGGGGCGGAGCGGAGTTCTTC	TRBJ2-1	TRBV28	NA	NA
CAREGLAGATNEQFF	TGTGCCAGAGAGGGACTAGCGGGGGCCACCAATGAGCAGTTCTTC	TRBJ2-1	TRBV19	NA	TRBD2
CSVEGTENYNEQFF	TGCAGCGTTGAGGGGACGGAAAACTACAATGAGCAGTTCTTC	TRBJ2-1	TRBV29-1	medium-sized	NA
CASSSLGGEQFF	TGTGCCAGCAGCTCCCTCGGGGGTGAGCAGTTCTTC	TRBJ2-1	TRBV7-2	NA	NA
CASSLLGADRVLINYGYTF	TGTGCCAGCAGTTTATTAGGCGCGGACAGGGTGCTAATTAACTATGGCTACACCTTC	TRBJ1-2	TRBV7-3	NA	TRBD1
CASSLLSLGQGGYGYTF	TGTGCCAGCAGTTTATTGAGTTTAGGACAGGGCGGCTATGGCTACACCTTC	TRBJ1-2	TRBV28	few	TRBD1
CASSLGRNTGELFF	TGCGCCAGCAGCTTGGGGCGGAACACCGGGGAGCTGTTTTTT	TRBJ2-2	TRBV5-1	many	NA
CSAKGLAGALEQYF	TGCAGTGCGAAAGGACTAGCGGGAGCCCTCGAGCAGTACTTC	TRBJ2-7	TRBV20-1	many	TRBD2
CASSAEGQGPRPNYGYTF	TGTGCCAGCAGCGCCGAGGGACAGGGGCCGCGGCCTAACTATGGCTACACCTTC	TRBJ1-2	TRBV7-3	NA	TRBD1
CATSGAYRGINEKLFF	TGTGCCACCAGTGGCGCCTACAGGGGCATTAATGAAAAACTGTTTTTT	TRBJ1-4	TRBV24-1	NA	TRBD1
CASSLGTGFGETQYF	TGTGCCAGCAGCTTAGGGACAGGGTTTGGCGAGACCCAGTACTTC	TRBJ2-5	TRBV7-6	NA	TRBD1
CASSYFRGTGANVLTF	TGTGCCAGCAGTTACTTCAGGGGTACAGGGGCCAACGTCCTGACTTTC	TRBJ2-6	TRBV6-6	many	NA
CASSQGQAGGFF	TGTGCCAGCAGCCAAGGTCAAGCGGGGGGGTTCTTC	TRBJ2-1	TRBV3-1	many	TRBD2
CASSRDFLGEAFF	TGCGCCAGCAGCCGGGACTTCCTGGGCGAAGCTTTCTTT	TRBJ1-1	TRBV5-1	many	NA
CASSERTGQETQYF	TGCGCCAGCAGCGAACGGACAGGTCAAGAGACCCAGTACTTC	TRBJ2-5	TRBV5-1	many	TRBD1
CATSGGGGTEAFF	TGTGCCACCAGTGGGGGAGGGGGAACTGAAGCTTTCTTT	TRBJ1-1	TRBV24-1	medium-sized	NA
CASSPIHTTTSNQPQHF	TGTGCCAGTAGTCCGATACACACCACTACGAGCAACCAGCCCCAGCATTTT	TRBJ1-5	TRBV19	NA	NA
CASSPRPGQGDQPQHF	TGTGCCAGCAGCCCTAGACCGGGACAGGGGGATCAGCCCCAGCATTTT	TRBJ1-5	TRBV7-8	many	TRBD1
CASRGNSPLHF	TGTGCCAGCAGGGGGAATTCACCCCTCCACTTT	TRBJ1-6	TRBV6-2/TRBV6-3	many	NA
CASSLRDSSYEQYF	TGTGCCAGCAGCCTCCGGGACAGTTCCTACGAGCAGTACTTC	TRBJ2-7	TRBV11-2	many	TRBD1
CASSLVAGGEETQYF	TGTGCCAGCAGCTTAGTGGCGGGGGGCGAGGAGACCCAGTACTTC	TRBJ2-5	TRBV11-2	many	TRBD2
CATSREGLAGQETQYF	TGTGCCACCAGCAGAGAAGGACTAGCGGGGCAAGAGACCCAGTACTTC	TRBJ2-5	TRBV15	NA	TRBD2
CASGYVRGYGYTF	TGTGCCAGCGGTTACGTCAGGGGCTATGGTTACACCTTC	TRBJ1-2	TRBV2	NA	NA
CATGTSGMGNEQFF	TGTGCCACCGGGACTAGCGGGATGGGGAATGAGCAGTTCTTC	TRBJ2-1	TRBV10-3	many	TRBD2
CASSYSGELFF	TGTGCCAGCAGTTACAGCGGGGAGCTGTTTTTT	TRBJ2-2	TRBV12-3/TRBV12-4	NA	NA